This TCR beta chain was sequenced for a study of cytomegalovirus exposure and HLA in healthy donors. Study-level background: Among roughly 180 million T cells, an earlier analysis found roughly 100 million unique TCR beta sequences. Around 79 million unique TCRs, all from HLA-typed donors, were included in an early release of the data. General observations from the study: In a later analysis, at a false discovery rate of 0.05, 17,000 or so TCR beta sequences were associated with HLA alleles.

This CDR3 has 12 residues. The ends were cut back, 4 bases at V and 2 bases at J, with 8 bases in the middle. Germline loops: CDR1 GTSNPN, CDR2 SVGIG (reference sequence). In the PCR, 60 Vbeta and 13 Jbeta primers were used. TCRdb keeps only in-frame clones here, not all; method: immunoSEQ multiplex PCR. The profile shows 150,000 to 200,000 clones, roughly four fifths of them singletons. Turning to this clone: What it recognizes is unknown.

This clonotype was obtained from a man younger than 40 in good health and CMV-seronegative. The chain links TRBV30 to TRBJ1-2; the D gene is possibly TRBD1 (6 bases). Sequencing used PBMCs. CDR3 loop: CAWKGGNYGYTF. CDR3 in DNA: TGTGCCTGGAAGGGGGGGAACTATGGCTACACCTTC.